This T cell receptor beta chain was profiled in a study of blood T cell repertoires in COVID-19. Profiled with immunoSEQ multiplex PCR; TCRdb holds only in-frame clones, not every one. Of about 140,000 clones listed, roughly 90% were seen once; the top ten hold over 9.5%. The V end was cut by 4 bases, the J end by 5 bases, with 11 bases between. Germline CDR1 MDHEN, CDR2 SYDVKM. This CDR3 is built from 14 residues. Sequenced sample: peripheral blood. The clonotype was recovered from a man in his forties or fifties with active or convalescent COVID-19. The gene calls are TRBV28 and TRBJ2-2, with a tentative D call TRBD1 (6 bases). The CDR3 DNA follows: TGTGCCAGCAGTTCATACAGGGCTACCGGGGAGCTGTTTTTT. Protein: CASSSYRATGELFF.